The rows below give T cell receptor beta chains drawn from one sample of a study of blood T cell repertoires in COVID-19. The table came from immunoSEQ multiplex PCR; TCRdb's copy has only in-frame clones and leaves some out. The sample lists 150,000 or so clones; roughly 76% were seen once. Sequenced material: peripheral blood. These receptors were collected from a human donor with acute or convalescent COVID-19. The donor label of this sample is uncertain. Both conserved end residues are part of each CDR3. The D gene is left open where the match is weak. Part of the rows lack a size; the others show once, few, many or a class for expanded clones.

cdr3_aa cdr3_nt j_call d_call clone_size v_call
CASSFTGGQYEQYF TGTGCCAGCAGCTTCACAGGGGGTCAATACGAGCAGTACTTC TRBJ2-7 TRBD1 . TRBV5-4
CASSQSGTGELFF TGTGCCAGCAGTCAGTCGGGGACCGGGGAGCTGTTTTTT TRBJ2-2 . . TRBV12-3/TRBV12-4
CASSPFDRVGGYTF TGCGCCAGCAGCCCGTTCGACAGGGTTGGTGGCTACACCTTC TRBJ1-2 TRBD1 . TRBV5-1
CASSRGPYGYTF TGTGCCAGTAGCAGGGGGCCCTATGGCTACACCTTC TRBJ1-2 TRBD1 once TRBV19
CASSYYRGHGYTF TGTGCCAGCAGTTACTACAGGGGGCATGGCTACACCTTC TRBJ1-2 TRBD1 . TRBV6-5
CASSEQGAQPGELFF TGTGCCAGCAGTGAACAGGGGGCGCAACCCGGGGAGCTGTTTTTT TRBJ2-2 TRBD1 . TRBV6-1
CASSGGTVRNTIYF TGTGCCAGCAGCGGAGGGACAGTACGAAACACCATATATTTT TRBJ1-3 TRBD1 few TRBV6-5
CASSYGTSGPATQYF TGTGCCAGCAGCTATGGGACTAGCGGGCCGGCGACCCAGTACTTC TRBJ2-5 TRBD2 . TRBV3-1/TRBV3-2
CSVGRGSTGELFF TGCAGCGTTGGGCGGGGGTCCACCGGGGAGCTGTTTTTT TRBJ2-2 TRBD2 . TRBV29-1
CASSLDRRAGELFF TGTGCCAGCAGCTTGGACAGGCGGGCGGGGGAGCTGTTTTTT TRBJ2-2 TRBD1 once TRBV6-5
CASSFPGLAGGTNTGELFF TGTGCCAGCAGCTTCCCGGGACTAGCGGGGGGAACGAACACCGGGGAGCTGTTTTTT TRBJ2-2 TRBD2 . TRBV11-2
CATSTGDEGYTF TGTGCCACCTCGACAGGGGACGAGGGCTACACCTTC TRBJ1-2 TRBD1 . TRBV27
CASSEMDREDTEAFF TGTGCCAGCAGTGAAATGGACAGGGAGGACACTGAAGCTTTCTTT TRBJ1-1 TRBD1 once TRBV6-1
CASSVTTSGATDTQYF TGTGCCAGCAGCGTCACGACTAGCGGGGCGACAGATACGCAGTATTTT TRBJ2-3 TRBD2 . TRBV9
CASSKGGVSHQPQHF TGTGCCAGCAGCAAAGGAGGCGTATCCCATCAGCCCCAGCATTTT TRBJ1-5 . . TRBV21-1
CASSQGTGARETQYF TGTGCCAGCAGCCAAGGGACAGGGGCTAGAGAGACCCAGTACTTC TRBJ2-5 TRBD1 many TRBV27
CASSSPPGASTDTQYF TGTGCCAGCAGTTCCCCACCGGGAGCCAGCACAGATACGCAGTATTTT TRBJ2-3 . . TRBV6-5
CASSVGQGPAYEKLFF TGTGCCAGCAGCGTTGGACAGGGGCCTGCTTATGAAAAACTGTTTTTT TRBJ1-4 TRBD1 few TRBV9
CASTTGGTGNTIYF TGTGCCAGCACCACAGGGGGAACTGGAAACACCATATATTTT TRBJ1-3 TRBD1 few TRBV6-5
CATTLEAPERGYTF TGTGCCACCACCCTGGAGGCACCAGAGAGAGGCTACACCTTC TRBJ1-2 . once TRBV24-1
CSVLAGPTDTQYF TGCAGCGTGTTAGCGGGACCCACAGATACGCAGTATTTT TRBJ2-3 TRBD2 . TRBV29-1
CASSPQGANYGYTF TGCGCCAGCAGCCCCCAGGGGGCTAACTATGGCTACACCTTC TRBJ1-2 TRBD1 . TRBV5-1
CASSVRRSTDTQYF TGTGCCAGCAGTGTAAGGCGGAGCACAGATACGCAGTATTTT TRBJ2-3 . . TRBV2